Given below is one T cell receptor (beta chain) in context. The CDR3 is 16 residues long. Per the germline V gene, CDR1 is SGHVS and CDR2 is FQNEAQ. Deletions cut 5 bases from V and 5 bases from J, with 19 bases between. The sample originates from a study of blood T cell repertoires in COVID-19. As for the study in general: Some COVID-19 samples were acute and others convalescent; all came from the United States, Italy and Spain. From T cells, B-cell-depleted T cells, or PBMCs came the material, which was cDNA or gDNA.

As processed by the authors: The authors estimated nucleated cell counts from reference gene primer amplification. This table comes from immunoSEQ multiplex PCR, and its TCRdb copy is limited to in-frame clones, with some not included. V and J calls and clone size are given by that table; D and trimming were obtained from the DNA. The table records 200,000 to 300,000 clones, about 87% of them present only once. The rearrangement joins TRBV7-8 to TRBJ2-1; D is possibly TRBD2 (6 bases). Sequencing was performed on peripheral blood. The receptor comes from a woman in her fifties or sixties with COVID-19, enrolled during active disease. The DNA of the CDR3 is TGTGCCAGCAGCCCAACGCGGCGGGATACACACAATGAGCAGTTCTTC. Its translation: CASSPTRRDTHNEQFF.